Each of the 30 T cell receptor gamma chains below was sequenced from the same sample in a study of Vδ1+ human thymocytes. General study results and limits: Highly polyclonal TRG and TRD repertoires with Gaussian CDR3 length distributions appeared in thymus.

The template was reverse-transcribed extracted RNA. The CDR3 regions were amplified by multiplex PCR from V-gene primers to a constant-region primer. TCRdb fed the multiplex PCR reads to CATT. Among tens of thousands of gamma-chain clones listed, approximately 13% were seen once. These receptors' targets are unknown. The sequencing sample was made of Vdelta1+ gamma-delta thymocytes from the thymus. Subset in this sample: FACS-sorted CD3+ TCRalphabeta- TCRVdelta1+ TCRVdelta2- thymocytes. These TCRs come from a child younger than two who had congenital heart surgery.

The gene calls are TRGV4 and TRGJ1 or TRGJ2. V gave up 6 bases and J gave up 0 bases; unmatched junction bases: 8. The V gene's germline CDR1 is EGSTGY and CDR2 YDSYTSSV. The CDR3 is 14 residues long. CDR3 bases: TGTGCCACCTGGAATGCGCCGAATTATTATAAGAAACTCTTT. Translated, it gives CATWNAPNYYKKLF.

This clone is a singleton in its sample. Mismatch with germline at one junction end may stem from a read error. This sample includes further DNA sequences coding for the same CDR3. This chain connects TRGV4 to TRGJ1 or TRGJ2. Germline V gene lookup returns CDR1 EGSTGY and CDR2 YDSYTSSV. The CDR3 sequence is 14 residues long. The CDR3 here is CATWNGPGYYKKLF. The DNA of the CDR3 is TGTGCCACCTGGAATGGGCCCGGGTATTATAAGAAACTCTTT.

This chain joins TRGV9 and TRGJP2. The CDR3 length is 16 residues. Germline V gives CDR1 GITISATS, CDR2 ISYDGTV (reference sequence). The V and J ends lost 0 bases and 1 base, in that order; junction bases with no gene match: 5. The CDR3 sequence: CALWEVRPSSDWIKTF. CDR3 DNA: TGTGCCTTGTGGGAGGTGAGGCCTAGTAGTGATTGGATCAAGACGTTT.

This clone was observed a few times. The chain joins TRGV2 to TRGJ1 or TRGJ2. The CDR3 is made up of 9 amino acids. The V segment lost 5 bases and the J segment 12 bases; nucleotides outside the gene matches: 4. Germline CDR1 reads EGSNGY; CDR2 reads YDSYNSKV. In nucleotides, the CDR3 is TGTGCCACCTGGGTTCGGAAACTCTTT. Translation: CATWVRKLF.

The rearrangement links TRGV2 to TRGJP1. Germline loops: CDR1 EGSNGY, CDR2 YDSYNSKV. The J segment lost 0 bases and the V segment lost 0 bases, leaving 4 bases of the junction unmatched. CDR3 length: 16 amino acids. This CDR3 is CATWDGLNTTGWFKIF. As DNA, the CDR3 is TGTGCCACCTGGGACGGGCTGAATACCACTGGTTGGTTCAAGATATTT.

About this clone itself: A much larger clonotype is one base distant, so this may be a read error. The chain uses TRGV8 and TRGJ1 or TRGJ2. Per the germline V gene, CDR1 is VENAVY and CDR2 is YDSYNSRV. This CDR3 spans 12 amino acids. The junction had 8 bases not matched to a gene; V was cut back by 6 bases and J by 6 bases. The CDR3 nucleotides read TGTGCCACCTGGAACGGGCGTTATAAGAAACTCTTT. Translated: CATWNGRYKKLF.

Turning to this clone: Within the sample, other DNA sequences also encode this same CDR3. The gene calls are TRGV9 and TRGJ1 or TRGJ2. The CDR3 length is 14 residues. Germline V gene data show CDR1 as GITISATS and CDR2 as ISYDGTV (reference sequence). J lost 2 bases, V lost 2 bases, and 6 bases had no gene match. DNA for the CDR3: TGTGCCTTGTGGGAGGCCGTAGATTATTATAAGAAACTCTTT. Translation gives CALWEAVDYYKKLF.

This clone has a handful of counts. The chain employs TRGV5 and TRGJ1 or TRGJ2. The CDR3 totals 15 residues. Germline-derived CDR1 and CDR2 are VINAFY and YDVSNSKD. Germline trimming cut 5 bases from V and 0 bases from J; bases unmatched to any gene: 10. The CDR3 sequence is CATWVSPLNYYKKLF. The CDR3 DNA follows: TGTGCCACCTGGGTTTCGCCCCTGAATTATTATAAGAAACTCTTT.

The chain employs TRGV2 and TRGJ1 or TRGJ2. CDR3 length: 12 residues. Germline CDR1 and CDR2: EGSNGY and YDSYNSKV. Trimming at V came to 3 bases and at J to 4 bases, leaving 3 bases not matched to a gene. In nucleotides, the CDR3 is TGTGCCACCTGGGACTTGTATTATAAGAAACTCTTT. This gives the protein CATWDLYYKKLF.

This clone showed up just a few times. The J gene is TRGJ1 or TRGJ2, the V gene TRGV4. The length of the CDR3 is 13 residues. Germline CDR1 EGSTGY, CDR2 YDSYTSSV. V gave up 6 bases and J gave up 1 base; unmatched junction bases: 6. CDR3 coding DNA: TGTGCCACCTGGATAATCAATTATTATAAGAAACTCTTT. This gives the protein CATWIINYYKKLF.

The chain recombines TRGV2 with TRGJ1 or TRGJ2. This CDR3 has 14 residues. With 5 bases clipped from V and 0 bases from J, the junction kept 7 bases outside the gene matches. Germline loops: CDR1 EGSNGY, CDR2 YDSYNSKV. The CDR3 nucleotides read TGTGCCACCTGGGGGCTCATGAATTATTATAAGAAACTCTTT. Protein: CATWGLMNYYKKLF.

In its sample, this clone was seen a few times. The chain joins TRGV5 to TRGJ1 or TRGJ2. Germline CDR1 and CDR2: VINAFY and YDVSNSKD. CDR3 size: 12 residues. V was pared by 5 bases and J by 2 bases, with 3 bases of the junction left unmatched. The CDR3 sequence: CATWVYYYKKLF. CDR3 bases: TGTGCCACCTGGGTCTATTATTATAAGAAACTCTTT.

This clone is medium-sized (0.01 to 0.1%) in the sample. This chain connects TRGV2 to TRGJ1 or TRGJ2. V was pared by 1 base and J by 9 bases, with 6 bases of the junction left unmatched. Germline values: CDR1 EGSNGY, CDR2 YDSYNSKV. The CDR3 contains 12 residues. The DNA of the CDR3 is TGTGCCACCTGGGACGGAACCAGTAAGAAACTCTTT. Protein sequence: CATWDGTSKKLF.

The chain employs TRGV4 and TRGJ1 or TRGJ2. Germline CDR1 EGSTGY, CDR2 YDSYTSSV. The CDR3 sequence is 11 residues long. Trimming took 6 bases from V and 9 from J; bases not matched to a gene: 8. The CDR3 sequence is CATWKRAKKLF. The DNA for the CDR3 is TGTGCCACCTGGAAGAGGGCTAAGAAACTCTTT.

Turning to this clone: A junction boundary mismatches the germline segment, possibly from a read error. Other DNA sequences in this sample translate to the same CDR3. The rearrangement links TRGV8 to TRGJP2. CDR1 VENAVY and CDR2 YDSYNSRV come from the germline V gene. This CDR3 contains 15 residues. CDR3 coding DNA: TGTGCCACCTGGGGGCTACATAGTAGTGACTGGATCAAGACGTTT. Amino acid sequence: CATWGLHSSDWIKTF.

The V and J genes are TRGV2 and TRGJ1 or TRGJ2. The length of the CDR3 is 14 residues. CDR1 is EGSNGY, CDR2 YDSYNSKV, per germline. Trimming removed 0 bases from V and 7 bases from J; junction bases left unmatched: 9. CDR3 in DNA: TGTGCCACCTGGGACGGGCACGGTAGCTATAAGAAACTCTTT. Translation gives CATWDGHGSYKKLF.

This clone was seen more than once but under ten times. V and J are TRGV8 and TRGJ1 or TRGJ2. V shed 5 bases and J 12 bases; nucleotides not matched to a gene: 16. Germline V gives CDR1 VENAVY, CDR2 YDSYNSRV. This CDR3 has 13 residues. CDR3 sequence (DNA): TGTGCCACCTGGGCCACGCCGCGCGGGGGGAAACTCTTT. It encodes CATWATPRGGKLF.

This clone came up a few times. Sequence at one end of the junction differs from germline and may be a read error. The chain couples TRGV3 to TRGJ1 or TRGJ2. The CDR3 has 15 residues. The germline gives CDR1 VTNTFY, CDR2 YDVSTARD (reference sequence). CDR3 nucleotide sequence: TGTGCCACCTGGGACAGGCAGGACCAACTAGATAAAAAACTCTTT. It translates to CATWDRQDQLDKKLF.

The genes are TRGV9 and TRGJ1 or TRGJ2. The V gene end was trimmed by 6 bases and the J gene end by 10 bases; junction bases not matched to a gene: 12. The CDR3 runs to 12 residues. Germline-derived CDR1 and CDR2 are GITISATS and ISYDGTV (reference sequence). The CDR3 sequence: CALWRPRGKKLF. The CDR3 nucleotides read TGTGCCTTGTGGCGACCTCGAGGGAAGAAACTCTTT.

The rearrangement joins TRGV4 to TRGJ1 or TRGJ2. Germline-derived CDR1 and CDR2 are EGSTGY and YDSYTSSV. V dropped 6 bases and J dropped 7; count of bases not matched to a gene: 9. This CDR3 has 12 residues. CDR3 sequence reads: CATWNKVYKKLF. The CDR3 DNA sequence: TGTGCCACCTGGAATAAGGTGTATAAGAAACTCTTT.

Comments on this clone: The sample contains more than one DNA sequence encoding this CDR3. The rearrangement uses TRGV2 and TRGJ1 or TRGJ2. V dropped 1 base and J dropped 6; count of bases not matched to a gene: 6. CDR3 length equals 13 residues. Germline V CDR1 and CDR2: EGSNGY, YDSYNSKV. CDR3 sequence (DNA): TGTGCCACCTGGGACGGCAAGGGTTATAAGAAACTCTTT. Amino acid sequence: CATWDGKGYKKLF.

The V and J genes are TRGV3 and TRGJ1 or TRGJ2. The V gene end was trimmed by 2 bases and the J gene end by 3 bases; junction bases not matched to a gene: 7. This CDR3 has 14 amino acids. The germline CDR1 and CDR2 sequences are VTNTFY and YDVSTARD (reference sequence). The CDR3 nucleotides are TGTGCCACCTGGGACACGGCCGTTTATTATAAGAAACTCTTT. As protein: CATWDTAVYYKKLF.

The chain employs TRGV9 and TRGJ1 or TRGJ2. The CDR3 spans 14 residues. Trimming removed 0 bases from V and 12 bases from J; junction bases left unmatched: 14. Per the germline V gene, CDR1 is GITISATS and CDR2 is ISYDGTV (reference sequence). The CDR3 sequence: CALWEVYRDGGKLF. The CDR3 bases are TGTGCCTTGTGGGAGGTGTATAGGGATGGGGGGAAACTCTTT.

A word on this clone: The database protein in TCRdb disagrees with the DNA translation at residue 4; the sequence shown here was translated from the DNA. The chain has TRGV4 and TRGJ1 or TRGJ2. J lost 3 bases, V lost 7 bases, and 3 bases had no gene match. The CDR3 has 11 residues. Germline V lookup: CDR1 EGSTGY, CDR2 YDSYTSSV. This CDR3 is CATCFYYKKLF. The CDR3 DNA reads TGTGCCACCTGCTTTTATTATAAGAAACTCTTT.

As regards this clone: One end of the junction fails to match germline, which may point to a read error. This rearrangement joins TRGV2 to TRGJ1 or TRGJ2. Germline V CDR1 and CDR2: EGSNGY, YDSYNSKV. The CDR3 length is 18 residues. DNA of the CDR3: TGCGCCACCTGGGACAGCCCCCGGCCTTATTCGAATTATTATAAGAAACTCTTT. Translated, it gives CATWDSPRPYSNYYKKLF.

The V call is TRGV4, the J call TRGJ1 or TRGJ2. Germline CDR1 is EGSTGY and CDR2 is YDSYTSSV. The trim removed 0 bases at V and 8 bases at J, leaving 4 bases unmatched. This CDR3 is 12 amino acids long. CDR3 sequence: CATWDGPNKKLF. CDR3 coding DNA: TGTGCCACCTGGGATGGGCCGAATAAGAAACTCTTT.

To note about this clone: Other DNA sequences from this sample encode an identical CDR3 as well. The V call is TRGV5, the J call TRGJ1 or TRGJ2. J lost 9 bases, V lost 0 bases, and 5 bases had no gene match. The germline V gene has CDR1 VINAFY and CDR2 YDVSNSKD. The CDR3 extends over 12 amino acids. CDR3 nucleotides: TGTGCCACCTGGGACAGGCGCGGTAAGAAACTCTTT. It encodes CATWDRRGKKLF.

About this clone: Distinct nucleotide sequences in the sample also encode this CDR3. The chain links TRGV9 to TRGJ1 or TRGJ2. Trimming at V came to 5 bases and at J to 7 bases, leaving 5 bases not matched to a gene. This CDR3 is 11 amino acids long. Germline CDR1 GITISATS, CDR2 ISYDGTV (reference sequence). CDR3 nucleotide sequence: TGTGCCTTGTGGGTGAGGTATAAGAAACTCTTT. As protein: CALWVRYKKLF.

There are a few counts of this clone. The chain couples TRGV8 to TRGJ1 or TRGJ2. Germline CDR1 is VENAVY and CDR2 is YDSYNSRV. V lost 3 bases, J lost 5 bases, and 7 bases stayed unmatched. The CDR3 is 13 amino acids. DNA of the CDR3: TGTGCCACCTGGGATGGTCGGGATTATAAGAAACTCTTT. It is translated as CATWDGRDYKKLF.

V and J are TRGV8 and TRGJ1 or TRGJ2. J gave up 3 bases and V 0 bases, and 8 bases lay outside the gene matches. The CDR3 has 15 amino acids. In germline, CDR1 is VENAVY, CDR2 YDSYNSRV. The CDR3: CATWDRIPGYYKKLF. The CDR3 DNA is TGTGCCACCTGGGATAGGATTCCGGGTTATTATAAGAAACTCTTT.